This T cell receptor (beta chain) was observed in a study of CD8+CD57+ T cells in acquired aplastic anemia. Profiles of TCR beta VDJ and CDR3 were generated from a genomic DNA template. TCRdb reprocessed the reads with MiXCR, giving one entry per CDR3 protein. The data contain 200,000 to 250,000 distinct CDR3 sequences, 45% to 50% of them singletons. Findings and caveats of the study: With respect to CD8+ Simpson's diversity, patients and controls did not differ significantly.

The J segment lost 2 bases and the V segment lost 0 bases, leaving 15 bases of the junction unmatched. Germline loops: CDR1 WNHNN, CDR2 SYGVQD (reference sequence). This CDR3 region has 20 residues. This clonotype has a count of ten or more. The antigen remains undetermined. The authors sequenced patients whose flow cytometry had shown CD8+CD57+ cell expansion. Sequenced: sorted CD4+, CD8+, or CD8+CD57+ T cells (not recorded which) from PBMCs. This chain links TRBV10-1 with TRBJ1-3, with 8 bases aligning to TRBD1. This TCR was sampled from a human donor with aplastic anemia. The CDR3, as DNA: TGCGCCAGCAGTGAGTCGATCCAGAACGACAGGGGAGGGGCTGGAAACACCATATATTTT. This codes for CASSESIQNDRGGAGNTIYF.